The 22 T cell receptor beta chains below were found in one sample sequenced in a study of T cell responses to AZD1222 COVID-19 vaccine. TCRdb's table, derived via immunoSEQ multiplex PCR, lists solely in-frame clones and lacks some. This sample has some 150,000 clones, with around 91% found just once. Sequencing was performed on peripheral blood, taken on day 0 of AZD1222 vaccination. These receptors originate from an adult in good health.

The chain's CDR3 is CASSLGLASMDTQYF. The DNA for the CDR3 is TGTGCCAGCAGCCTCGGACTAGCCTCGATGGATACGCAGTATTTT. This chain uses TRBV7-9 with TRBJ2-3, with 8 bases that match TRBD2. J was trimmed by 6 bases and V by 5 bases; bases with no gene match: 10. CDR1 is SEHNR and CDR2 is FQNEAQ in the germline V gene (reference sequence). The CDR3 loop spans 15 amino acids.

V is TRBV7-9 and J is TRBJ2-7; 7 bases are shared with TRBD1. In germline, CDR1 is SEHNR, CDR2 FQNEAQ (reference sequence). The CDR3 sequence is 16 residues long. J lost 3 bases, V lost 5 bases, and 13 bases had no gene match. CDR3 in DNA: TGTGCCAGCAGCCCAAAGGGCAGGGGACAGATCTACGAGCAGTACTTC. This codes for CASSPKGRGQIYEQYF.

V gene TRBV7-2 combines with J gene TRBJ2-5, with TRBD2 matching 7 bases. CDR3 length equals 15 residues. Germline V gene lookup returns CDR1 SGHTA and CDR2 FQGNSA. Trimming removed 5 bases from V and 2 bases from J; junction bases left unmatched: 8. CDR3 sequence reads: CASSGGGPAQETQYF. DNA for the CDR3: TGTGCCAGCAGCGGGGGAGGGCCGGCTCAAGAGACCCAGTACTTC.

This chain uses TRBV28 with TRBJ2-3, with 13 bases matching TRBD2. Germline trimming cut 2 bases from V and 4 bases from J; bases unmatched to any gene: 6. The germline V gene has CDR1 MDHEN and CDR2 SYDVKM. The CDR3 totals 17 residues. CDR3 bases: TGTGCCAGCAGTTTAACTCCACTAGCGGGAGGGTCAGATACGCAGTATTTT. Translating it yields CASSLTPLAGGSDTQYF.

This rearrangement joins TRBV6-2 or TRBV6-3 to TRBJ2-1; 16 bases are a match to TRBD2. Germline CDR1 MNHEY, CDR2 SVGEGT. Trimming took 5 bases from V and 1 from J; bases not matched to a gene: 8. The CDR3 has 19 amino acids. Here the CDR3 reads CASSHLGLAGGPSYNEQFF. The CDR3, as DNA: TGTGCCAGCAGTCACCTGGGACTAGCGGGGGGGCCGTCCTACAATGAGCAGTTCTTC.

V gene TRBV9 combines with J gene TRBJ2-7, with 8 positions matching TRBD1. The ends lost 0 bases at V and 10 bases at J; junction bases unmatched: 9. The CDR3 runs to 14 residues. CDR1 is SGDLS, CDR2 YYNGEE, per germline. In DNA form, the CDR3 reads TGTGCCAGCAGCGTAGGGGGTGCGGGACAGGAACAGTACTTC. Translating it yields CASSVGGAGQEQYF.

This chain joins TRBV19 and TRBJ1-6; D ambiguous. V gave up 6 bases and J gave up 6 bases, with 6 bases separating them. The CDR3 length is 12 residues. Germline-derived CDR1 and CDR2 are LNHDA and SQIVND (reference sequence). CDR3 sequence (DNA): TGTGCCAGTAGCGGTAGTAATTCACCCCTCCACTTT. This codes for CASSGSNSPLHF.

The rearrangement joins TRBV5-6 to TRBJ1-3; D possibly corresponds to TRBD1 (6 bases). This CDR3 is 14 amino acids long. The V gene's germline CDR1 is SGHDT and CDR2 YYEEEE. V was cut by 4 bases and J by 0 bases, with 8 bases left in between. The CDR3 is CASSGTPSGNTIYF. The CDR3 DNA reads as TGTGCCAGCAGCGGGACACCCTCTGGAAACACCATATATTTT. The variable domain in full, with the rest retrieved from reference TRBV5-6 and TRBJ1-3, is DAGVTQSPTHLIKTRGQQVTLRCSPKSGHDTVSWYQQALGQGPQFIFQYYEEEERQRGNFPDRFSGHQFPNYSSELNVNALLLGDSALYLCASSGTPSGNTIYFGEGSWLTVV.

V usage is TRBV15 and J usage is TRBJ2-7; D possibly corresponds to TRBD2 (6 bases). In germline, CDR1 is LNHNV, CDR2 YYDKDF (reference sequence). This CDR3 spans 15 amino acids. V was pared by 4 bases and J by 4 bases, with 17 bases between. The CDR3 reads CATSTSRDGLYEQYF. CDR3 bases: TGTGCCACCAGCACATCGCGGGACGGATTGTACGAGCAGTACTTC.

This clone was observed a few times. The chain is built from TRBV5-4 and TRBJ2-7, with unresolved D. The length of the CDR3 is 14 residues. Trimming took 1 base from V and 3 from J, leaving 11 bases between them. The germline gives CDR1 SGHNT, CDR2 YYREEE (reference sequence). For the CDR3, the DNA is TGTGCCAGCAGCTTGTCCGTTGGCGGCTACGAGCAGTACTTC. Its protein is CASSLSVGGYEQYF.

This rearrangement joins TRBV19 to TRBJ1-1; D might be TRBD1 (6 bases). The CDR3 has 15 amino acids. Deletions cut 6 bases from V and 5 bases from J, with 19 bases between. Germline V gene data show CDR1 as LNHDA and CDR2 as SQIVND (reference sequence). The CDR3, as DNA: TGTGCCAGTAGAAACCGGGACCCGAGGGGGACTGAAGCTTTCTTT. Residues: CASRNRDPRGTEAFF.

The chain recombines TRBV9 with TRBJ2-2; 8 nucleotides match TRBD2. The CDR3 loop spans 15 amino acids. Germline CDR1 reads SGDLS; CDR2 reads YYNGEE. V shed 4 bases, J shed 7 bases, and the junction held 9 bases outside the gene matches. The CDR3 DNA sequence: TGTGCCAGCAGCTTTAGCGGGGACACTATCGGGGAGCTGTTTTTT. Protein product: CASSFSGDTIGELFF.

V gene TRBV18 combines with J gene TRBJ2-1; D possibly corresponds to TRBD2 (5 bases). Germline V lookup: CDR1 KGHSH, CDR2 LQKENI. V lost 1 base and J lost 8, with 9 bases in between. The CDR3 length is 13 residues. The CDR3 DNA reads as TGTGCCAGCTCACCACGGATCGGGGATGAGCAGTTCTTC. This codes for CASSPRIGDEQFF. The full variable domain, rest sourced from reference TRBV18 and TRBJ2-1, is NAGVMQNPRHLVRRRGQEARLRCSPMKGHSHVYWYRQLPEEGLKFMVYLQKENIIDESGMPKERFSAEFPKEGPSILRIQQVVRGDSAAYFCASSPRIGDEQFFGPGTRLTVL.

V usage is TRBV14 and J usage is TRBJ2-7; no definite D call. CDR3 length: 14 residues. V shed 1 base and J shed 2 bases, with 9 bases lying between them. Germline CDR1 reads SGHDN; CDR2 reads FVKESK. CDR3 bases: TGTGCCAGCAGCCAAGTTGGCCCGACCTACGAGCAGTACTTC. As protein: CASSQVGPTYEQYF.

The chain joins TRBV7-8 to TRBJ2-7; 12 bases map to TRBD2. Germline assignment: CDR1 SGHVS and CDR2 FQNEAQ. The CDR3 extends over 14 amino acids. V lost 2 bases and J lost 12; bases outside the gene matches: 8. CDR3 nucleotide sequence: TGTGCCAGCAGCTTACTAGCGGGGGGGAGGGTATCGTACTTC. Its translation is CASSLLAGGRVSYF.

This clone was seen more than once but under ten times. The V call is TRBV7-3, the J call TRBJ2-2; D call uncertain. Trimming removed 2 bases from V and 3 bases from J, with 4 bases in between. The CDR3 has 13 residues. Germline V gives CDR1 SGHTA, CDR2 FQGTGA. For the CDR3, the DNA is TGTGCCAGCAGCTTAGAGCACACCGGGGAGCTGTTTTTT. Translated: CASSLEHTGELFF.

This clone was seen only a few times. The chain joins TRBV7-9 to TRBJ1-2; TRBD1 might be the D (5 bases). Trimming stripped 4 bases from V and 4 bases from J, with 16 bases between. Germline V lookup: CDR1 SEHNR, CDR2 FQNEAQ (reference sequence). The CDR3 has 15 amino acids. CDR3 amino acids: CASSSLTGTAYGYTF. In DNA form, the CDR3 reads TGTGCCAGCAGCTCACTAACCGGGACGGCCTATGGCTACACCTTC.

The V gene is TRBV6-6, the J gene TRBJ2-3; tentative D call: TRBD2 (5 bases). Germline V gene data show CDR1 as MNHNY and CDR2 as SVGAGI (reference sequence). The CDR3 contains 14 residues. V lost 2 bases and J lost 6, with 12 bases in between. The DNA of the CDR3 is TGTGCCAGCAGTTACCTCTCCGGGGTGGATACGCAGTATTTT. Its protein product is CASSYLSGVDTQYF.

The genes are TRBV11-2 and TRBJ2-7; no clear D. The ends were cut back, 2 bases at V and 0 bases at J, with 8 bases in the middle. Germline lookup yields CDR1 SGHAT and CDR2 FQNNGV. This CDR3 spans 14 amino acids. The CDR3 loop is CASSLQSGSYEQYF. DNA of the CDR3: TGTGCCAGCAGCTTACAGTCGGGCTCCTACGAGCAGTACTTC.

The V call is TRBV4-1, the J call TRBJ1-6; D might be TRBD1 (6 bases). V shed 0 bases and J shed 0 bases, with 15 bases lying between them. Germline CDR1 and CDR2: MGHRA and YSYEKL. This CDR3 has 19 amino acids. The CDR3 bases are TGCGCCAGCAGCCAAGAGGGCAGGGGAGGAGGCTCCTATAATTCACCCCTCCACTTT. This translates into CASSQEGRGGGSYNSPLHF.

J is TRBJ1-2 and V is TRBV28, with a weak D call TRBD1 (6 bases). Germline CDR1 is MDHEN and CDR2 is SYDVKM. The CDR3 runs to 12 residues. V was trimmed by 4 bases and J by 6 bases, leaving 9 bases between them. This chain's CDR3 is CASSWGGHGYTF. CDR3 nucleotides: TGTGCCAGCAGTTGGGGGGGGCATGGCTACACCTTC.

This clone appeared a few times. This chain connects TRBV29-1 to TRBJ1-1, with D maybe TRBD1 (5 bases). V lost 5 bases and J lost 0, with 13 bases in between. Germline CDR1 reads SQVTM; CDR2 reads ANQGSEA. This CDR3 region has 14 residues. CDR3 in amino acids: CSVRGGRMNTEAFF. CDR3 nucleotide sequence: TGCAGCGTTCGGGGGGGGAGGATGAACACTGAAGCTTTCTTT. Full variable domain (remainder filled in from reference TRBV29-1 and TRBJ1-1): SAVISQKPSRDICQRGTSLTIQCQVDSQVTMMFWYRQQPGQSLTLIATANQGSEATYESGFVIDKFPISRPNLTFSTLTVSNMSPEDSSIYLCSVRGGRMNTEAFFGQGTRLTVV.